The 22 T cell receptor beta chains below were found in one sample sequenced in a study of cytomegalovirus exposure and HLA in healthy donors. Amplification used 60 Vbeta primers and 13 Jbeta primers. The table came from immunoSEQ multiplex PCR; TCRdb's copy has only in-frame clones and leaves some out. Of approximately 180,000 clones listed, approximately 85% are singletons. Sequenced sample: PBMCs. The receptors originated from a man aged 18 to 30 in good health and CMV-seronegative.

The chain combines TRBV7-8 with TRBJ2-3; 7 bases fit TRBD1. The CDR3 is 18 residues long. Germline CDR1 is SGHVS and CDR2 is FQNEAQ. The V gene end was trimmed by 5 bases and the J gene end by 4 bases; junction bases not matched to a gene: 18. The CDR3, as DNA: TGTGCCAGCAGCCCGGAAAGGGGGCAGGCCAAACGATCAGATACGCAGTATTTT. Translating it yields CASSPERGQAKRSDTQYF.

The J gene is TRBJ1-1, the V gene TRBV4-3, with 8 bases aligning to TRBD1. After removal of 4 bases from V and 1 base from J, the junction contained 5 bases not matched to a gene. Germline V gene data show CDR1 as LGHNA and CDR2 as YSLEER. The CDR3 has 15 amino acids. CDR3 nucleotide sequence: TGCGCCAGCAGCCTACGGGACAGGCAGAACACTGAAGCTTTCTTT. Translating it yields CASSLRDRQNTEAFF.

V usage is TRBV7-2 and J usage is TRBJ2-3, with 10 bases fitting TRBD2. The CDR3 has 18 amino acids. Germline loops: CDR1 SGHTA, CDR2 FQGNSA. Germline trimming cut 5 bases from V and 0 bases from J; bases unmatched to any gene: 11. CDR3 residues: CASSPQSGRATSTDTQYF. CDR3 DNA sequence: TGTGCCAGCAGCCCCCAAAGCGGGAGGGCCACTAGCACAGATACGCAGTATTTT. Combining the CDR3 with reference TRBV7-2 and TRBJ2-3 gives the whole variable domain GAGVSQSPSNKVTEKGKDVELRCDPISGHTALYWYRQSLGQGLEFLIYFQGNSAPDKSGLPSDRFSAERTGGSVSTLTIQRTQQEDSAVYLCASSPQSGRATSTDTQYFGPGTRLTVL.

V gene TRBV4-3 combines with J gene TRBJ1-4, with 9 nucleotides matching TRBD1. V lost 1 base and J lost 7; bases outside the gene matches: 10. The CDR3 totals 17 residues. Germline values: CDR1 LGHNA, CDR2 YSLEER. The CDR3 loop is CASSQGGQGPRFEKLFF. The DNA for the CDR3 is TGCGCCAGCAGCCAAGGGGGACAGGGACCGAGATTTGAAAAACTGTTTTTT.

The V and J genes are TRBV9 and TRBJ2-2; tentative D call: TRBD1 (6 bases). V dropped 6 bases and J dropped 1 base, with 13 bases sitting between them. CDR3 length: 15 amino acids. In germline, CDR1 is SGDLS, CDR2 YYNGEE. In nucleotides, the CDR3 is TGTGCCAGCAACCCAGGGGCATTGAACACCGGGGAGCTGTTTTTT. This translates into CASNPGALNTGELFF.

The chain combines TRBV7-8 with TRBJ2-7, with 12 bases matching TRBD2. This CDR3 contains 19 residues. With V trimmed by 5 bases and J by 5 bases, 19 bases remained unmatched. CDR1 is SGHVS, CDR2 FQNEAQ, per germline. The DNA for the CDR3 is TGTGCCAGCAGCCAAAAGGGCCAACGACTAGCGGGAGAGAAGGACGAGCAGTACTTC. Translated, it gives CASSQKGQRLAGEKDEQYF.

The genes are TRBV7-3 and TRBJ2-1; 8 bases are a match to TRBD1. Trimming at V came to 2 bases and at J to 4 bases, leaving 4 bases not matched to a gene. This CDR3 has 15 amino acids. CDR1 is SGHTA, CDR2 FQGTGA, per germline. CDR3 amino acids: CASSLGQGAYNEQFF. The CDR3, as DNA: TGTGCCAGCAGCTTAGGGCAGGGGGCTTACAATGAGCAGTTCTTC.

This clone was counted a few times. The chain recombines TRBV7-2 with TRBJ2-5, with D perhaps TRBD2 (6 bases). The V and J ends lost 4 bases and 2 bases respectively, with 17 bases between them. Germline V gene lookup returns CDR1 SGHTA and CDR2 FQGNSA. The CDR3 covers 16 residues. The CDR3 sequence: CASSSGGVLGQETQYF. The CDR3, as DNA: TGTGCCAGCAGCTCGGGCGGGGTTTTGGGACAAGAGACCCAGTACTTC.

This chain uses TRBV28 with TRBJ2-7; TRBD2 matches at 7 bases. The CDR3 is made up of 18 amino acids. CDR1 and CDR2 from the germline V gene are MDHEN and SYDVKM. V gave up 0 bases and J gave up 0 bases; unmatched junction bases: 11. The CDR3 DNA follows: TGTGCCAGCAGTTTATGGGAGTGGGGGGGTGGGAGCTCCTACGAGCAGTACTTC. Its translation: CASSLWEWGGGSSYEQYF.

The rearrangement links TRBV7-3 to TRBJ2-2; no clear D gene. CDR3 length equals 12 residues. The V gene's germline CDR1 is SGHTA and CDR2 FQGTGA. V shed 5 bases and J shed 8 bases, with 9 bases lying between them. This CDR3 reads CASSPMSGELFF. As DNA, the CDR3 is TGTGCCAGCAGCCCTATGTCGGGGGAGCTGTTTTTT.

CDR3 amino acids: CASSLVGDSTSYEQYF. CDR3 DNA: TGTGCCAGCAGCTTAGTTGGGGACTCCACCTCCTACGAGCAGTACTTC. The chain combines TRBV13 with TRBJ2-7; D is possibly TRBD2 (6 bases). Germline V gene data show CDR1 as PRHDT and CDR2 as FYEKMQ (reference sequence). The CDR3 has 16 amino acids. Between the trimmed V and J ends, which lost 1 base and 0 bases, there was a span of 13 bases.

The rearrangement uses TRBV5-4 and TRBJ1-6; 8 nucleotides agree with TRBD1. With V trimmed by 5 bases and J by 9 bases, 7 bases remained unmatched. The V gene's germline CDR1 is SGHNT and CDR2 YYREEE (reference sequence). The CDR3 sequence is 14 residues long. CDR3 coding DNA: TGTGCCAGCAGTCCACAGGGGGATGGTTCACCCCTCCACTTT. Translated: CASSPQGDGSPLHF. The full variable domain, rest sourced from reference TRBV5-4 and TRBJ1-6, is ETGVTQSPTHLIKTRGQQVTLRCSSQSGHNTVSWYQQALGQGPQFIFQYYREEENGRGNFPPRFSGLQFPNYSSELNVNALELDDSALYLCASSPQGDGSPLHFGNGTRLTVT.

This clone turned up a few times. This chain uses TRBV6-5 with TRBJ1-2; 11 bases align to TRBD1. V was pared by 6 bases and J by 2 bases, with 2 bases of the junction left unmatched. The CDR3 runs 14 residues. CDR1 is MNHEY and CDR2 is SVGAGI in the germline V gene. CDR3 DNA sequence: TGTGCCAGCAGAGGACAGGGGGCAAACTATGGCTACACCTTC. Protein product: CASRGQGANYGYTF.

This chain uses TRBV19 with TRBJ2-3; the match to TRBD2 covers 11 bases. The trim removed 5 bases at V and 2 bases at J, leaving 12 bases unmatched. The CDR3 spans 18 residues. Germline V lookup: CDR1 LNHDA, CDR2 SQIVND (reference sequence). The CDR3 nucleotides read TGTGCCAGTAGTTCACCCCCAGGACTAGCGGGCTTCACAGATACGCAGTATTTT. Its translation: CASSSPPGLAGFTDTQYF.

The CDR3: CASSFRVGEQYF. CDR3 in DNA: TGTGCCAGCAGCTTTCGGGTCGGGGAGCAGTACTTC. The rearrangement links TRBV11-3 to TRBJ2-5, with D maybe TRBD2 (5 bases). The CDR3 length is 12 residues. Germline values: CDR1 SGHNT, CDR2 YENEEA. Trimming removed 3 bases at V and 11 bases at J, with 13 bases between.

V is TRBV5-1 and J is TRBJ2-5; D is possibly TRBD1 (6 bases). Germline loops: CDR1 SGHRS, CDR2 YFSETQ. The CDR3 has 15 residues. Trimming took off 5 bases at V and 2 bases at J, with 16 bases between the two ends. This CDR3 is CASSPGAGTQETQYF. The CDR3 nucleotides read TGCGCCAGCAGTCCAGGGGCCGGGACGCAAGAGACCCAGTACTTC. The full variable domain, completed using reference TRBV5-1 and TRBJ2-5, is KAGVTQTPRYLIKTRGQQVTLSCSPISGHRSVSWYQQTPGQGLQFLFEYFSETQRNKGNFPGRFSGRQFSNSRSEMNVSTLELGDSALYLCASSPGAGTQETQYFGPGTRLLVL.

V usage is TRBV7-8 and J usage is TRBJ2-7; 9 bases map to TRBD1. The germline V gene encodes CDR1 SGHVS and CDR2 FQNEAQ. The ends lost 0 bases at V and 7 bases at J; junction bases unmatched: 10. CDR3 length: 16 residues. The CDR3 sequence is CASSLASGTGTFEQYF. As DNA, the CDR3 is TGTGCCAGCAGCTTAGCCTCCGGGACAGGGACGTTTGAGCAGTACTTC.

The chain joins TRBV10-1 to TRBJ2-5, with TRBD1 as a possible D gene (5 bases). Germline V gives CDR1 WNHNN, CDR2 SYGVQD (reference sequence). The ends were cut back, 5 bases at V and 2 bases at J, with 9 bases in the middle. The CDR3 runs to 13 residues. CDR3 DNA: TGCGCCAGCAGTCGACAGATACAAGAGACCCAGTACTTC. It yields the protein CASSRQIQETQYF.

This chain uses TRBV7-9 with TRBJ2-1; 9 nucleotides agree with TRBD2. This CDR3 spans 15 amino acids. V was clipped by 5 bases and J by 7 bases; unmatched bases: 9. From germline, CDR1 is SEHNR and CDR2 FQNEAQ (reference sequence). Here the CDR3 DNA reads TGTGCCAGCAGCGACCCGGGACTAGCTGTAAATGAGCAGTTCTTC. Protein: CASSDPGLAVNEQFF.

CDR3 nucleotide sequence: TGTGCCAGCAGCTTGGCCCAGGGTTACGAGCAGTACTTC. It is translated as CASSLAQGYEQYF. This rearrangement joins TRBV5-4 to TRBJ2-7; D possibly corresponds to TRBD1 (5 bases). Trimming shortened V by 0 bases and J by 4 bases, and 8 bases separated the two germline ends. The CDR3 length is 13 residues. Per the germline V gene, CDR1 is SGHNT and CDR2 is YYREEE (reference sequence).

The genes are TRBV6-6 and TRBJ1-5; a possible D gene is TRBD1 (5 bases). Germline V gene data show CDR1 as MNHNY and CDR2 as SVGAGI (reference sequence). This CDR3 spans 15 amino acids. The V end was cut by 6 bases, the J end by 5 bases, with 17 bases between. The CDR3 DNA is TGTGCCAGCAGCCACAGGAGACCTCAGGATCAGCCCCAGCATTTT. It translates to CASSHRRPQDQPQHF.

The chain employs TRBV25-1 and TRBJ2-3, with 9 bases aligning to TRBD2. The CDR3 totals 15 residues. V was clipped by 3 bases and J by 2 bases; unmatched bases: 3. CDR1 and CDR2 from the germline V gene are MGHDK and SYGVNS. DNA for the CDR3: TGTGCCAGCAGTGATAGCGGGGGAGTCACAGATACGCAGTATTTT. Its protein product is CASSDSGGVTDTQYF.